These 29 T cell receptor beta chains came from one sample sequenced in a study of T cells in Graves' hyperthyroidism and ophthalmopathy. TCR beta CDR3 regions were amplified from RNA. A first-round RT-PCR of the TCR CDR3 used the HTBI primer set. TCRdb analysed the multiplex PCR reads with MiXCR anew, one entry per CDR3 protein. The sample holds some 180,000 distinct CDR3 sequences; over 15% are singletons and the top ten take roughly 30%. Sequences were obtained from blood. Every receptor here comes from a woman aged 45-59 years with Graves' hyperthyroidism.

This clonotype occurred many times. The gene calls are TRBV7-2 and TRBJ2-7; 8 bases are a match to TRBD1. With V trimmed by 6 bases and J by 2 bases, 9 bases remained unmatched. CDR3 length: 15 residues. Per the germline V gene, CDR1 is SGHTA and CDR2 is FQGNSA. The CDR3 sequence: CASSQQGQVAYEQYF. Written as DNA, the CDR3 is TGTGCCAGCAGTCAACAGGGACAGGTGGCCTACGAGCAGTACTTC.

The V call is TRBV2, the J call TRBJ2-1; D call uncertain. The ends were cut back, 10 bases at V and 9 bases at J, with 22 bases in the middle. Germline lookup yields CDR1 SNHLY and CDR2 FYNNEI. The CDR3 consists of 14 residues. CDR3 nucleotides: TGTGCCACCTCCCCAAGGACCAGATGGACTGAGCAGTTCTTC. It translates to CATSPRTRWTEQFF.

This sequence joins TRBV27 and TRBJ2-2, with D maybe TRBD1 (6 bases). CDR3 length: 15 residues. Trimming took 6 bases from V and 0 from J, leaving 11 bases between them. The germline gives CDR1 MNHEY, CDR2 SMNVEV (reference sequence). The CDR3 bases are TGTGCCAGCAGCGAAAGGACAGCGAACACCGGGGAGCTGTTTTTT. It yields the protein CASSERTANTGELFF.

This clonotype was counted many times. V is TRBV6-2 or TRBV6-3 and J is TRBJ2-5, with D possibly matching TRBD2 (7 bases). Germline CDR1 and CDR2: MNHEY and SVGEGT. The CDR3 runs 14 residues. V lost 5 bases and J lost 5, with 15 bases in between. The CDR3 loop reads CASSVRGGGETQYF. As DNA, the CDR3 is TGTGCCAGCAGTGTGAGGGGGGGCGGCGAGACCCAGTACTTC.

This clonotype was counted at least ten times. This chain joins TRBV5-1 and TRBJ1-2, with D possibly being TRBD1 (5 bases). The germline V gene encodes CDR1 SGHRS and CDR2 YFSETQ. The CDR3 runs 16 residues. The ends were cut back, 4 bases at V and 2 bases at J, with 18 bases in the middle. The CDR3 sequence is CASSPRYYQGNYGYTF. The CDR3 DNA reads as TGCGCCAGCAGCCCCCGCTACTATCAGGGAAACTATGGCTACACCTTC. The complete variable domain, with remaining parts taken from reference TRBV5-1 and TRBJ1-2, reads KAGVTQTPRYLIKTRGQQVTLSCSPISGHRSVSWYQQTPGQGLQFLFEYFSETQRNKGNFPGRFSGRQFSNSRSEMNVSTLELGDSALYLCASSPRYYQGNYGYTFGSGTRLTVV.

This chain links TRBV6-7 with TRBJ2-7; D might be TRBD1 (6 bases). TRBV6-7 is classed as an ORF, of uncertain function. V was clipped by 0 bases and J by 6 bases, with 21 bases between them. The CDR3 length is 17 residues. CDR3 nucleotides: TGTGCCAGCAGTTACTCGAAGTCGGTCGGCAGGGGCGGCGAGCAGTACTTC. Amino acid sequence: CASSYSKSVGRGGEQYF.

This clonotype was detected a few times. The chain couples TRBV6-1 to TRBJ2-5; weak D call: TRBD2 (5 bases). In germline, CDR1 is MNHNS, CDR2 SASEGT. CDR3 length: 14 residues. Trimming stripped 5 bases from V and 1 base from J, with 11 bases between. Written as DNA, the CDR3 is TGTGCCAGCAGTTTCACCGGGATCCAAGAGACCCAGTACTTC. Translated, it gives CASSFTGIQETQYF.

The V call is TRBV4-1, the J call TRBJ2-7, with no clear D. CDR1 is MGHRA, CDR2 YSYEKL, per germline. There are 14 residues in the CDR3. V was trimmed by 0 bases and J by 6 bases, leaving 12 bases between them. CDR3 sequence reads: CASSQDPVSTEQYF. The CDR3 coding sequence is TGCGCCAGCAGCCAAGATCCCGTCTCTACCGAGCAGTACTTC.

This clonotype was counted at least ten times. The chain links TRBV6-2 or TRBV6-3 to TRBJ2-5; TRBD2 agrees at 8 bases. This CDR3 is 15 amino acids long. Unmatched junction bases numbered 8, after V lost 5 bases and J lost 3 bases. The germline CDR1 and CDR2 sequences are MNHEY and SVGEGT. CDR3: CASSAPGRGEETQYF. CDR3 DNA sequence: TGTGCCAGCAGTGCCCCGGGGCGGGGGGAAGAGACCCAGTACTTC.

The chain employs TRBV18 and TRBJ2-1, with TRBD1 matching over 11 bases. The CDR3 is 14 amino acids. Trimming at V came to 5 bases and at J to 5 bases, leaving 2 bases not matched to a gene. CDR1 and CDR2 (germline): KGHSH, LQKENI. This chain's CDR3 is CASSKGQGDNEQFF. The CDR3, as DNA: TGTGCCAGCTCAAAGGGACAGGGGGACAATGAGCAGTTCTTC.

This clonotype was observed a handful of times. The J gene is TRBJ2-1, the V gene TRBV19, with 9 nucleotides matching TRBD2. Germline CDR1 is LNHDA and CDR2 is SQIVND (reference sequence). Trimming took 5 bases from V and 0 from J; bases not matched to a gene: 14. This CDR3 contains 19 residues. The CDR3 region has the DNA TGTGCCAGTAGTCCCCGGGGTAGCGGGGGTTATAGCTCCTACAATGAGCAGTTCTTC. Translated: CASSPRGSGGYSSYNEQFF.

This clonotype was picked up many times. The CDR3 here is CASSLGGRQGRYGYTF. Here the CDR3 DNA reads TGTGCCAGCAGTTTGGGGGGCCGACAGGGCCGCTATGGCTACACCTTC. This chain connects TRBV6-1 to TRBJ1-2; 7 bases are a match to TRBD1. J was trimmed by 4 bases and V by 5 bases; bases with no gene match: 13. CDR3 length: 16 amino acids. Germline V gene sequence: CDR1 MNHNS, CDR2 SASEGT.

This clonotype was observed at least ten times. The CDR3 loop is CASSSMNTEAFF. The CDR3 coding sequence is TGTGCCAGCTCAAGTATGAACACTGAAGCTTTCTTT. The chain uses TRBV18 and TRBJ1-1; D not certain. Germline CDR1 is KGHSH and CDR2 is LQKENI. Trimming cost V 5 bases and J 0 bases, with 4 bases left between them. CDR3 size: 12 residues.

The table lists this clonotype with many counts. This chain uses TRBV29-1 with TRBJ1-1; D is unresolved. Between the trimmed V and J ends, which lost 5 bases and 1 base, there was a span of 5 bases. CDR1 is SQVTM and CDR2 is ANQGSEA in the germline V gene. This CDR3 spans 11 amino acids. The CDR3 is CSVPQNTEAFF. As DNA, the CDR3 is TGCAGCGTTCCCCAGAACACTGAAGCTTTCTTT.

The chain couples TRBV5-1 to TRBJ1-2; tentative D call: TRBD1 (5 bases). Trimming stripped 4 bases from V and 6 bases from J, with 13 bases between. CDR1 and CDR2 (germline): SGHRS, YFSETQ. The CDR3 totals 13 residues. CDR3 amino acids: CASSVGTAHGYTF. In DNA, the CDR3 is TGCGCCAGCAGCGTCGGGACGGCACATGGCTACACCTTC.

This clonotype showed up many times. The chain carries TRBV27 and TRBJ2-5, with D possibly matching TRBD2 (6 bases). In germline, CDR1 is MNHEY, CDR2 SMNVEV (reference sequence). The CDR3 runs 15 residues. Trimming pared 4 bases from V and 1 base from J, leaving 13 bases between. The CDR3 DNA reads TGTGCCAGCAGTTCTCTTTCCGGGGGCCAAGAGACCCAGTACTTC. It yields the protein CASSSLSGGQETQYF.

This clonotype was seen many times. The chain is built from TRBV6-2 or TRBV6-3 and TRBJ1-6, with D maybe TRBD1 (5 bases). Germline V gene lookup returns CDR1 MNHEY and CDR2 SVGEGT. The CDR3 spans 17 residues. V was shortened by 6 bases and J by 0 bases, with 15 bases between the two germline ends. Written as DNA, the CDR3 is TGTGCCAGCAGGCCCACGGGGGGAGACTCCTATAATTCACCCCTCCACTTT. Translating gives CASRPTGGDSYNSPLHF.

J is TRBJ1-2 and V is TRBV19; possible D gene TRBD1, 6 bases. The V end was cut by 6 bases, the J end by 4 bases, with 18 bases between. The germline V gene encodes CDR1 LNHDA and CDR2 SQIVND (reference sequence). The CDR3 spans 15 residues. In DNA form, the CDR3 reads TGTGCCAGTAGCCCTAATCCGGGACACCTCTATGGCTACACCTTC. It encodes CASSPNPGHLYGYTF.

The sample holds a few counts of this clonotype. This sequence joins TRBV6-2 or TRBV6-3 and TRBJ2-7, with unresolved D. This CDR3 has 13 amino acids. The germline gives CDR1 MNHEY, CDR2 SVGEGT. Trimming removed 10 bases from V and 4 bases from J, with 17 bases in between. CDR3 sequence (DNA): TGTGCCATTACGGACGATAAAAGTTACGAGCAGTACTTC. Protein sequence: CAITDDKSYEQYF.

At least ten counts were recorded for this clonotype. This sequence joins TRBV6-6 and TRBJ1-1, with a tentative D call TRBD1 (5 bases). Per germline, CDR1 MNHNY and CDR2 SVGAGI (reference sequence). The V end was cut by 0 bases, the J end by 1 base, with 9 bases between. The CDR3 spans 15 residues. The CDR3 here is CASSYSNRRNTEAFF. The CDR3 bases are TGTGCCAGCAGTTACTCGAACAGGCGGAACACTGAAGCTTTCTTT.

In this sample, this clonotype turned up many times. The chain is built from TRBV16 and TRBJ1-2, with D perhaps TRBD1 (5 bases). The germline V gene encodes CDR1 KGHSY and CDR2 FQNENV. There are 14 residues in the CDR3. V dropped 0 bases and J dropped 8 bases, with 13 bases sitting between them. The DNA of the CDR3 is TGTGCCAGCAGCCAATCGGGGGTACGAGGGGGCTACACCTTC. This translates into CASSQSGVRGGYTF.

In this sample, this clonotype turned up many times. The rearrangement uses TRBV5-1 and TRBJ1-2; D ambiguous. Trimming removed 6 bases from V and 2 bases from J, with 11 bases in between. The CDR3 sequence is 13 residues long. From germline, CDR1 is SGHRS and CDR2 YFSETQ. In DNA form, the CDR3 reads TGCGCCAGCACCCGGGAGACCAACTATGGCTACACCTTC. It specifies CASTRETNYGYTF.

A remark on this clonotype: A read error is possible here, since a much larger clone lies one base away. V gene TRBV12-3 or TRBV12-4 combines with J gene TRBJ1-3; tentative D call: TRBD1 (6 bases). This CDR3 has 17 amino acids. The CDR3 sequence is CASSFSGGGAPGKTIYF. CDR3 in DNA: TGTGCCAGCAGTTTCTCCGGGGGGGGGGCACCTGGAAAGACCATATATTTT.

This clonotype came up once. V is TRBV3-1 and J is TRBJ2-5; TRBD2 agrees at 12 bases. V lost 0 bases, J lost 4 bases, and 6 bases stayed unmatched. The CDR3 extends over 17 amino acids. From germline, CDR1 is LGHDT and CDR2 YNNKEL (reference sequence). The CDR3 DNA reads as TGTGCCAGCAGCCAAGATCTAGCGGGGGGGCATGGAGAGACCCAGTACTTC. It translates to CASSQDLAGGHGETQYF.

This clonotype was seen repeatedly, ten times or more. The chain employs TRBV28 and TRBJ2-7, with D maybe TRBD2 (6 bases). Between the trimmed V and J ends, which lost 4 bases and 3 bases, there was a span of 10 bases. CDR3 length: 13 amino acids. CDR1 MDHEN and CDR2 SYDVKM come from the germline V gene. The CDR3 DNA follows: TGTGCCAGCAGTTCCCGGGGGAACTACGAGCAGTACTTC. This sequence encodes CASSSRGNYEQYF.

The chain is built from TRBV2 and TRBJ1-4, with a possible D match to TRBD1 (5 bases). V shed 5 bases and J shed 5 bases, with 18 bases lying between them. Looked up from germline, CDR1 is SNHLY and CDR2 is FYNNEI. CDR3 size: 16 residues. This CDR3 is CASSPFGGTINEKLFF. DNA for the CDR3: TGTGCCAGCAGTCCATTTGGGGGTACAATAAATGAAAAACTGTTTTTT.

This sequence joins TRBV5-4 and TRBJ1-2; 11 positions match TRBD1. There are 14 residues in the CDR3. Trimming took 4 bases from V and 6 from J; bases not matched to a gene: 5. Germline values: CDR1 SGHNT, CDR2 YYREEE (reference sequence). The CDR3 protein is CASSTGTGGDGYTF. The CDR3 bases are TGTGCCAGCAGCACCGGGACAGGGGGGGATGGCTACACCTTC.

This chain connects TRBV10-3 to TRBJ2-2; D unresolved. Trimming took off 5 bases at V and 2 bases at J, with 15 bases between the two ends. CDR1 is ENHRY and CDR2 is SYGVKD in the germline V gene. The CDR3 runs 16 residues. The CDR3 region is CAISPRRDSNTGELFF. CDR3 bases: TGTGCCATCAGTCCCCGACGAGACTCTAACACCGGGGAGCTGTTTTTT.

As for this clonotype: A much larger clonotype is one base distant, so this may be a read error. V is TRBV7-9 and J is TRBJ2-7; D is undetermined. The CDR3 sequence is 15 residues long. Germline loops: CDR1 SEHNR, CDR2 FQNEAQ (reference sequence). Written as DNA, the CDR3 is TGTGCCAGCAGCTTAAGTAGTAGCCCGAACTACGAGGAGTACTTC. It encodes CASSLSSSPNYEEYF.